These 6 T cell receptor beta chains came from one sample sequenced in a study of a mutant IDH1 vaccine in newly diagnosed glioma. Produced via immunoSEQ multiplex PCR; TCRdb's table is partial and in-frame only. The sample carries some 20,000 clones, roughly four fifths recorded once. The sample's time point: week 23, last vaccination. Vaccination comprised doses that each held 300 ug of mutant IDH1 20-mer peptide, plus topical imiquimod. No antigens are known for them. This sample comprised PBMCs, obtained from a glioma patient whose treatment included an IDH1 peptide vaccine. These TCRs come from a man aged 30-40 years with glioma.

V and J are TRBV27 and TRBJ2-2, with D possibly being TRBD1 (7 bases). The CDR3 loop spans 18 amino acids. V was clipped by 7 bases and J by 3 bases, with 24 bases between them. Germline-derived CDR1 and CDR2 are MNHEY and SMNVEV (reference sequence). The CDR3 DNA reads TGTGCCAGCACCTTCGTGATAGGGGGGACAGATTACACCGGGGAGCTGTTTTTT. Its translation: CASTFVIGGTDYTGELFF.

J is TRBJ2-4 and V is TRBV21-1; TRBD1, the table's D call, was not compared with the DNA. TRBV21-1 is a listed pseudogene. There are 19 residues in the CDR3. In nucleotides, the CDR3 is TGTGCCAGCAGCAAACATGGCGGGACAGGGTTTCTAGCCAAAAACATTCAGTACTTC. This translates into CASSKHGGTGFLAKNIQYF.

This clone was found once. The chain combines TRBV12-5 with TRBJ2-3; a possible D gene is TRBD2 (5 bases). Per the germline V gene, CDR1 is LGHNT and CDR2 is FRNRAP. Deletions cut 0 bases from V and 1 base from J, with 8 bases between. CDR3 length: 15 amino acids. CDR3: CASGLVGLGTDTQYF. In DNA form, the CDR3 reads TGTGCTAGTGGTTTGGTTGGACTGGGCACAGATACGCAGTATTTT.

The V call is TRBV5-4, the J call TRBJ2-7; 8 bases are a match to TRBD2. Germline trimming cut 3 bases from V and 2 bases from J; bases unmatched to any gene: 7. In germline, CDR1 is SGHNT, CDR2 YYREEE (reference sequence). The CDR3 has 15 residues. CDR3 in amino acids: CASSYLAGTTYEQYF. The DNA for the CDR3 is TGTGCCAGCAGCTACCTAGCGGGTACTACCTACGAGCAGTACTTC.

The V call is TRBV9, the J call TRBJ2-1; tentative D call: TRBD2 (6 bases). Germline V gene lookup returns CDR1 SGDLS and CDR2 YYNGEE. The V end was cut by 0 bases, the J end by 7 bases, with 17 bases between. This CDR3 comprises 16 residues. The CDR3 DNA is TGTGCCAGCAGCGTAGCTCTGACTAGTACGTCGAATGAGCAGTTCTTC. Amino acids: CASSVALTSTSNEQFF. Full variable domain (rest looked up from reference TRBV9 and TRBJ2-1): DSGVTQTPKHLITATGQRVTLRCSPRSGDLSVYWYQQSLDQGLQFLIQYYNGEERAKGNILERFSAQQFPDLHSELNLSSLELGDSALYFCASSVALTSTSNEQFFGPGTRLTVL.

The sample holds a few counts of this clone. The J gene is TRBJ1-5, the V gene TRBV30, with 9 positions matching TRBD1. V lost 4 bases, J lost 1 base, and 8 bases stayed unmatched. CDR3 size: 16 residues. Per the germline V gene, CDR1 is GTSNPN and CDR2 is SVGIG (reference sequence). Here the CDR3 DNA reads TGTGCCTGGATCGGACAGGGGCCGGGGAGCAATCAGCCCCAGCATTTT. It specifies CAWIGQGPGSNQPQHF. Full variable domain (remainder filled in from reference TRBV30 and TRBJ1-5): SQTIHQWPATLVQPVGSPLSLECTVEGTSNPNLYWYRQAAGRGLQLLFYSVGIGQISSEVPQNLSASRPQDRQFILSSKKLLLSDSGFYLCAWIGQGPGSNQPQHFGDGTRLSIL.